These T cell receptor beta chains were read from a single sample in a study of blood T cell repertoires in COVID-19. Sequencing was performed with immunoSEQ multiplex PCR; in TCRdb, only in-frame clones are kept and a portion is missing. The sample has over 150,000 clones; about 85% are singletons. The sequenced sample was peripheral blood. All receptors come from a man between 60 and 75 years old with COVID-19, enrolled during active disease. CDR3s include the opening cysteine and the closing phenylalanine or tryptophan. The D gene is left open where the match is weak. Rows give clone size only sometimes, using once, few, many, or a class for an expanded clone.

TRBV5-1	TRBJ2-5	-	-	TGCGCCAGCAGCTTCGCGTACGCGGCTGAGACCCAGTACTTC	CASSFAYAAETQYF
TRBV19	TRBJ1-4	TRBD1	-	TGTGCCAGTAGCAACTCAGGGGGCAATGAAAAACTGTTTTTT	CASSNSGGNEKLFF
TRBV29-1	TRBJ1-1	-	-	TGCACAGTGAAGCGGGGGACCACTGAAGCTTTCTTT	CTVKRGTTEAFF
TRBV6-5	TRBJ1-1	-	-	TGTGCCAGCATAAAACCGGGGGGGACTGAAGCTTTCTTT	CASIKPGGTEAFF
TRBV20-1	TRBJ1-5	TRBD1	few	TGCAGTGCTAGTCCGACAGGGGAAAATCAGCCCCAGCATTTT	CSASPTGENQPQHF
TRBV5-1	TRBJ2-6	TRBD2	-	TGCGCCAGCAGCCCCGGGGGGACTGGGGCCAACGTCCTGACTTTC	CASSPGGTGANVLTF
TRBV24-1	TRBJ2-5	TRBD1	-	TGTGCCACCAGCGGTCTAGGGACAGGGGGCTCAGAGACCCAGTACTTC	CATSGLGTGGSETQYF
TRBV2	TRBJ2-4	TRBD2	-	TGTGCCAGCACTGCAGGGAGGGCCGAAAACATTCAGTACTTC	CASTAGRAENIQYF
TRBV28	TRBJ2-6	-	-	TGTGCCAGCAGTTGGGAGGTCGTAGGGGCCAACGTCCTGACTTTC	CASSWEVVGANVLTF
TRBV10-3	TRBJ1-1	-	-	TGTGCCATCAGTGAGGACTCTCTCCCGAACACTGAAGCTTTCTTT	CAISEDSLPNTEAFF
TRBV28	TRBJ2-5	TRBD2	-	TGTGCCAGCAGTTTCGGGGGGATAGTGACCCAGTACTTC	CASSFGGIVTQYF
TRBV2	TRBJ2-7	TRBD2	-	TGTGCCAGCACCGGGACTAGCGGGAGGGCCGGGAGCTACGAGCAGTACTTC	CASTGTSGRAGSYEQYF
TRBV10-3	TRBJ2-7	TRBD1	-	TGTGCCATCAGTGAGGGATTTGGGACAGCAGTCTACGAGCAGTACTTC	CAISEGFGTAVYEQYF
TRBV19	TRBJ2-7	TRBD1	-	TGTGCCAGTAGTATCACAGGGGTGGTCTACGAGCAGTACTTC	CASSITGVVYEQYF
TRBV20-1	TRBJ2-7	-	-	TGCAGTGCTAGACGCGGCTACGAGCAGTACTTC	CSARRGYEQYF
TRBV7-2	TRBJ1-2	-	-	TGTGCCAGCAGCTTACTCCTGGGCAGGGGACGGGGTGGCTACACCTTC	CASSLLLGRGRGGYTF
TRBV7-2	TRBJ1-3	-	-	TGTGCCAGCAGCTTAGAGAGAATATCTGGAAACACCATATATTTT	CASSLERISGNTIYF
TRBV12-3/TRBV12-4	TRBJ1-2	-	-	TGTGCCAGCAGTGCGACAACTCTCGGCTACACCTTC	CASSATTLGYTF
TRBV7-2	TRBJ2-6	-	-	TGTGCCAGAGCGGACGGGGTAGGGGCCAACGTCCTGACTTTC	CARADGVGANVLTF
TRBV6-2/TRBV6-3	TRBJ2-2	TRBD1	-	TGTGCCAGCAGGCCTCGTGGGACAGGGAGTGGCGGGGAGCTGTTTTTT	CASRPRGTGSGGELFF
TRBV7-2	TRBJ2-7	-	-	TGTGCCAGCAGCCCTCTTGGGGGGGCCCCCTACGAGCAGTACTTC	CASSPLGGAPYEQYF
TRBV2	TRBJ1-2	-	once	TGTGCCAGCAGTGAAACGGCTCTTAGGGGCAGTGGCTATGGCTACACCTTC	CASSETALRGSGYGYTF
TRBV6-5	TRBJ2-1	TRBD2	-	TGTGCCAGCAGTTCGGCGGGGGGGCCCTACAATGAGCAGTTCTTC	CASSSAGGPYNEQFF
TRBV7-2	TRBJ1-2	-	-	TGTGCCAGCAGCTTAGTGGGGGGCTATGGCTACACCTTC	CASSLVGGYGYTF
TRBV4-3	TRBJ1-6	TRBD1	-	TGCGCCAGCAGCCAAGATAATCTACAGGGGCTCCACTTT	CASSQDNLQGLHF
TRBV5-1	TRBJ1-1	-	-	TGCGCCAGCAGTTTCGGAGAGAACACTGAAGCTTTCTTT	CASSFGENTEAFF
TRBV5-4	TRBJ1-1	TRBD1	few	TGTGCCAGCACGGGACAGTACAACACTGAAGCTTTCTTT	CASTGQYNTEAFF
TRBV5-4	TRBJ2-2	TRBD2	few	TGTGCCAGCAGCGCGCACTCCGGGACTAGAGGGTCCGGGGAGCTGTTTTTT	CASSAHSGTRGSGELFF
TRBV6-5	TRBJ1-5	-	-	TGTGCCAGCAAGCCCGGGACACTTTATCAGCCCCAGCATTTT	CASKPGTLYQPQHF
TRBV7-2	TRBJ1-6	TRBD1	once	TGTGCCAGCAGCCTAAAACAGGGGGTCTATAATTCACCCCTCCACTTT	CASSLKQGVYNSPLHF
TRBV29-1	TRBJ2-5	TRBD1	-	TGCAGCGTTGGGGGACAGGGGGCCCAGTACTTC	CSVGGQGAQYF
TRBV5-1	TRBJ2-5	-	-	TGCGCCAGCAGCGCAAGCGCCGGGGAGACCCAGTACTTC	CASSASAGETQYF
TRBV18	TRBJ2-7	-	-	TGTGCCAGCTCACCAACCGGGACACCGAGCTCCTACGAGCAGTACTTC	CASSPTGTPSSYEQYF
TRBV14	TRBJ1-6	-	-	TGTGCCAGCAGCCAAATGAGGGTAGGATCAAATTCACCCCTCCACTTT	CASSQMRVGSNSPLHF
TRBV7-9	TRBJ2-7	TRBD2	-	TGTGCCAGCAGCTGGGCGGGAGGGCCCTACGAGCAGTACTTC	CASSWAGGPYEQYF
TRBV6-2/TRBV6-3	TRBJ1-5	-	-	TGTGCCAGCAGTTACCCCGGGAATCAGCCCCAGCATTTT	CASSYPGNQPQHF
TRBV5-1	TRBJ1-6	TRBD1	-	TGCGCCAGCAGCCATGGGACAGGGGAGAATTCACCCCTCCACTTT	CASSHGTGENSPLHF
TRBV7-3	TRBJ2-2	TRBD2	-	TGTGCCAGCAGCCCCCGCCCAGCTCCGGGACTAGCGGGGGGAACCGGGGAGCTGTTTTTT	CASSPRPAPGLAGGTGELFF
TRBV6-8	TRBJ1-2	-	-	TGTGCCAGCAGTTATATTCGGGGGGCGGGTGGCTACACCTTC	CASSYIRGAGGYTF
TRBV28	TRBJ1-1	-	-	TGTGCCAGCAGTTTACTACCCTTGAACACTGAAGCTTTCTTT	CASSLLPLNTEAFF
TRBV19	TRBJ1-5	TRBD1	-	TGTGCCAGTGGGAACCGGGACAGGGGATTTCAGCCCCAGCATTTT	CASGNRDRGFQPQHF
TRBV19	TRBJ2-3	TRBD2	-	TGTGCCAGTAGCCCCGGGCTAGCGGGAGTCGCAGATACGCAGTATTTT	CASSPGLAGVADTQYF
TRBV6-6	TRBJ1-1	TRBD1	-	TGTGCCAGCAGCCAACAGGACAGGGGGGTGAGGGCTTTCTTT	CASSQQDRGVRAFF
TRBV7-8	TRBJ1-1	-	-	TGTGCCAGCACCTTTCAGGGGAGAGCTTTCTTT	CASTFQGRAFF